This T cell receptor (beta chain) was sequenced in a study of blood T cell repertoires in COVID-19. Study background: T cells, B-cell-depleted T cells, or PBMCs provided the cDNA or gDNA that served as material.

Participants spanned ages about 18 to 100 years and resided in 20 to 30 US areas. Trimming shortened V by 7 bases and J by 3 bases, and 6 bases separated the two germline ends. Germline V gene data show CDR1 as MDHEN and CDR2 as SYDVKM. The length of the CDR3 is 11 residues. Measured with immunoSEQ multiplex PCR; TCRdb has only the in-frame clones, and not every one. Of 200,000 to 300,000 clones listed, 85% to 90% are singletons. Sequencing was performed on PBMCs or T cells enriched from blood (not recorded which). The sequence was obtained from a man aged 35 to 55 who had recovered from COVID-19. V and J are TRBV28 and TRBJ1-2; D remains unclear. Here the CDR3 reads CASTTYYGYTF. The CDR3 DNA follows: TGTGCCAGCACAACTTACTATGGCTACACCTTC.